The clone carrying this T cell receptor beta chain was recorded a few times. This entry is derived from a study of T cells in Graves' hyperthyroidism and ophthalmopathy. Amplified regions were TCR beta CDR3 sequences from RNA transcripts. The HTBI set primed first-round TCR CDR3 RT-PCR. One entry per CDR3 protein, called by TCRdb with MiXCR from the multiplex PCR reads. Of hundreds of thousands of distinct CDR3 sequences listed, 38% are singletons. V shed 2 bases and J 4 bases; nucleotides not matched to a gene: 7. This CDR3 contains 15 residues. Germline V gene sequence: CDR1 DFQATT, CDR2 SNEGSKA (reference sequence).

This rearrangement joins TRBV20-1 to TRBJ1-1; 10 bases map to TRBD1. The sequence was obtained from a man younger than 35 with Graves' hyperthyroidism. The source material was blood. CDR3 in amino acids: CSARSDRGQSTEAFF. CDR3 coding DNA: TGCAGTGCTAGAAGTGACAGGGGGCAGAGCACTGAAGCTTTCTTT.